A selection of T cell receptor beta chains follows, all from one sample in a study of Tregs in tolerant kidney transplant recipients. Sequenced by immunoSEQ multiplex PCR; TCRdb stores in-frame clones only, minus some. This sample has tens of thousands of clones, with around 84% found just once. Sequencing was performed on CD4+ T cells from blood. The receptors here all came from a human donor in good health. The conserved cysteine and the conserved F or W are not part of the CDR3 here.

CDR3aa: ASGKRMNTEAF; j_gene: TRBJ1-1; v_gene: TRBV21-1
CDR3aa: ASSLSPTLAGANEQF; j_gene: TRBJ2-1; v_gene: TRBV27
CDR3aa: ASSVGEAPNSPLH; j_gene: TRBJ1-6; v_gene: TRBV9
CDR3aa: ASSLDFNLGLAGETQY; j_gene: TRBJ2-5; v_gene: TRBV11-2
CDR3aa: ASSSRPGQGAETQY; j_gene: TRBJ2-5; v_gene: TRBV11-3
CDR3aa: AWSGSLWTEAF; j_gene: TRBJ1-1; v_gene: TRBV30
CDR3aa: AWRPGTGELF; j_gene: TRBJ2-2; v_gene: TRBV30
CDR3aa: SAREGTPSDTQY; j_gene: TRBJ2-3; v_gene: TRBV29-1
CDR3aa: ASSPGKGRGLDTQY; j_gene: TRBJ2-3; v_gene: TRBV27
CDR3aa: ASSSPSGRNTGELF; j_gene: TRBJ2-2; v_gene: TRBV5-4
CDR3aa: ASSQGVFGANVLT; j_gene: TRBJ2-6; v_gene: TRBV4-1
CDR3aa: AWSLGQGAGANVLT; j_gene: TRBJ2-6; v_gene: TRBV30
CDR3aa: ASSPSFTDTQY; j_gene: TRBJ2-3; v_gene: TRBV6-4
CDR3aa: ASSPGNTEAF; j_gene: TRBJ1-1; v_gene: TRBV18
CDR3aa: ASSLARGQETQY; j_gene: TRBJ2-5; v_gene: TRBV11-3
CDR3aa: ASSLSRVVAF; j_gene: TRBJ1-1; v_gene: TRBV5-7
CDR3aa: ASSLRSDYGYT; j_gene: TRBJ1-2; v_gene: TRBV7-9
CDR3aa: ASSPGTGRDYGYT; j_gene: TRBJ1-2; v_gene: TRBV18
CDR3aa: ASGRTGANTGELF; j_gene: TRBJ2-2; v_gene: TRBV25-1
CDR3aa: ASSAGTGNQPQH; j_gene: TRBJ1-5; v_gene: TRBV11-2
CDR3aa: ASSLVEPTDTQY; j_gene: TRBJ2-3; v_gene: TRBV5-8
CDR3aa: ASSLARRSNEQF; j_gene: TRBJ2-1; v_gene: TRBV11-3
CDR3aa: ASSDIGSWTSGYNEQF; j_gene: TRBJ2-1; v_gene: TRBV2
CDR3aa: SVELGVDNEQF; j_gene: TRBJ2-1; v_gene: TRBV29-1
CDR3aa: AISVGQGSSYEQY; j_gene: TRBJ2-7; v_gene: TRBV10-3
CDR3aa: ATRRGGSEKLF; j_gene: TRBJ1-4; v_gene: TRBV6-1
CDR3aa: ASRGPQGRWNNEQF; j_gene: TRBJ2-1; v_gene: TRBV10-2
CDR3aa: SVESMRAGNYNEQF; j_gene: TRBJ2-1; v_gene: TRBV29-1
CDR3aa: ASSQDGDRGSYEQY; j_gene: TRBJ2-7; v_gene: TRBV4-1
CDR3aa: ASSIRTGGGQPQH; j_gene: TRBJ1-5; v_gene: TRBV19
CDR3aa: ASSELGLMGTGELF; j_gene: TRBJ2-2; v_gene: TRBV6-1
CDR3aa: ASSPLGASTDTQY; j_gene: TRBJ2-3; v_gene: TRBV9
CDR3aa: ASSYGQSSYNEQF; j_gene: TRBJ2-1; v_gene: TRBV6-5
CDR3aa: ASSLGQGDGYT; j_gene: TRBJ1-2; v_gene: TRBV7-2
CDR3aa: ASSPRNYLTYEQY; j_gene: TRBJ2-7; v_gene: TRBV7-2
CDR3aa: ASSLASLTEAF; j_gene: TRBJ1-1; v_gene: TRBV7-8
CDR3aa: ASSLVTPGTANTGELF; j_gene: TRBJ2-2; v_gene: TRBV7-6
CDR3aa: ASSLGSRNHYGYT; j_gene: TRBJ1-2; v_gene: TRBV7-9
CDR3aa: ASSASEGALIRAF; j_gene: TRBJ1-1; v_gene: TRBV9
CDR3aa: ASSRQGGTQY; j_gene: TRBJ2-5; v_gene: TRBV6-5
CDR3aa: ASGLVVMTGTGLYEQY; j_gene: TRBJ2-7; v_gene: TRBV12-5
CDR3aa: AWMRPGPSGNTIY; j_gene: TRBJ1-3; v_gene: TRBV30
CDR3aa: ASSLDTGFVYGYT; j_gene: TRBJ1-2; v_gene: TRBV5-1
CDR3aa: ASSHGLRGGNTIY; j_gene: TRBJ1-3; v_gene: TRBV5-1
CDR3aa: ASSRGGQGFSRSYNSPLH; j_gene: TRBJ1-6; v_gene: TRBV5-5
CDR3aa: ASSLTRVGLYT; j_gene: TRBJ1-2; v_gene: TRBV7-2
CDR3aa: ASSSGLRNTEAF; j_gene: TRBJ1-1; v_gene: TRBV5-1
CDR3aa: ASIRGRETQY; j_gene: TRBJ2-5; v_gene: TRBV2
CDR3aa: SAARAPYEQY; j_gene: TRBJ2-7; v_gene: TRBV29-1
CDR3aa: ASSLDGRVEDGYT; j_gene: TRBJ1-2; v_gene: TRBV7-6
CDR3aa: ASSFGQGIPETQY; j_gene: TRBJ2-5; v_gene: TRBV11-3
CDR3aa: ASRRRTEIPYEQY; j_gene: TRBJ2-7; v_gene: TRBV12-2
CDR3aa: ASSAFNTGELF; j_gene: TRBJ2-2; v_gene: TRBV27
CDR3aa: ASSKTTGNANVLT; j_gene: TRBJ2-6; v_gene: TRBV6-5
CDR3aa: ASSPNRDPGANVLT; j_gene: TRBJ2-6; v_gene: TRBV2
CDR3aa: ASSPEGSYGYT; j_gene: TRBJ1-2; v_gene: TRBV5-1